This T cell receptor (beta chain) originates from a study of Graves' ophthalmopathy and Graves' hyperthyroidism. CDR1 and CDR2 (germline): DFQATT, SNEGSKA (reference sequence). CDR3 length equals 16 residues. V shed 0 bases and J 11 bases; nucleotides not matched to a gene: 14. Hyperthyroidism patients were newly diagnosed, under 2 months' duration, aged 18 to 65. As concerns this clonotype: Its matching antigen is unknown.

Study-wide findings and caveats: Cross-validated, the 13-signature model showed 87.88%/81.08% sensitivity/specificity, and 80%/75% in the test set.

Amplification targeted the TCR beta CDR3 regions, with RNA transcripts as the source material. The library came from an HTBI-primed first-round RT-PCR and a second-round multiplex PCR. TCRdb passed the multiplex PCR reads through MiXCR, listing each CDR3 protein once. The profile covers over a million distinct CDR3 sequences, with around a third appearing a single time and 11% taken by the ten largest. The sequencing input was peripheral blood or thyroid tissue (not recorded which). The sequence derives from an adult man with Graves' hyperthyroidism. The chain combines TRBV20-1 with TRBJ1-5; 9 nucleotides match TRBD1. The CDR3, as DNA: TGCAGTGCTAGAGATTGGCAGGGACAGGGTCTCGAGACCCAGCATTTT. Residues: CSARDWQGQGLETQHF.